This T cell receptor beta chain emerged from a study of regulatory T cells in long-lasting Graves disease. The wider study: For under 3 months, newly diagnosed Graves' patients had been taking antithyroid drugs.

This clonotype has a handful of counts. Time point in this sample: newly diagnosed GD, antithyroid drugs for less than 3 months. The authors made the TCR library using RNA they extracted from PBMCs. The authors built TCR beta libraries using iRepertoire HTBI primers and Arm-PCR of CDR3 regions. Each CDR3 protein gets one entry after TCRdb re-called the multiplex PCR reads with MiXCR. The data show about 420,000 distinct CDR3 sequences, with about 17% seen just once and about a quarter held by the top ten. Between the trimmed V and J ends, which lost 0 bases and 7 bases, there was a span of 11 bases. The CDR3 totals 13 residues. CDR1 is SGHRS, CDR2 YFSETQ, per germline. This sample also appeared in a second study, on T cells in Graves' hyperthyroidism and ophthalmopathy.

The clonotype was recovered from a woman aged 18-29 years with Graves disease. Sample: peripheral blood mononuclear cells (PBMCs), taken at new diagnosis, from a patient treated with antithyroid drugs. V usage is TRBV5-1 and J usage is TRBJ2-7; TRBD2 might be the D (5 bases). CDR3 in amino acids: CASSLVPGKEQYF. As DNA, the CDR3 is TGCGCCAGCAGCTTGGTTCCGGGGAAGGAGCAGTACTTC.